The sequence of this T cell receptor (beta chain) was determined in a study of cytomegalovirus exposure and HLA in healthy donors. The PCR ran on 60 Vbeta and 13 Jbeta primers. Method: immunoSEQ multiplex PCR; TCRdb's copy keeps in-frame clones and lacks some. The record lists about 55,000 clones, of which the ten most abundant hold roughly 9.6%. The V and J ends lost 2 bases and 10 bases respectively, with 15 bases between them. There are 15 residues in the CDR3. The germline gives CDR1 SGHTA, CDR2 FQGTGA. Material for sequencing was PBMCs. This chain links TRBV7-3 with TRBJ1-6; D is uncertain. This sequence was found in a man aged 50 or older in good health and CMV-seropositive. In DNA form, the CDR3 reads TGTGCCAGCAGCTTACGGGGAAATGTGGGGTCACCCCTCCACTTT. This sequence encodes CASSLRGNVGSPLHF.